This T cell receptor beta chain originates from a study of OX40 agonist ivuxolimab in advanced cancers. This clone came up a few times. CDR3 length equals 16 residues. The V gene end was trimmed by 1 base and the J gene end by 5 bases; junction bases not matched to a gene: 6. Germline V gene sequence: CDR1 MGHRA, CDR2 YSYEKL. The method was immunoSEQ multiplex PCR; TCRdb's version includes in-frame clones alone and lacks a portion of them. Of about 81,000 clones detected, more than 70% appear once; the ten largest clones hold over 0.2%. This clonotype was sampled from an adult with an advanced solid tumor such as melanoma, head and neck, liver or kidney cancer. The sample consisted of CD4+ or CD8+ T cells sorted from blood, taken in a trial of the OX40 agonist ivuxolimab. The gene calls are TRBV4-1 and TRBJ2-5; 11 bases agree with TRBD2. CDR3 residues: CASSQGLAGGGETQYF. The CDR3 bases are TGCGCCAGCAGCCAAGGTTTAGCGGGAGGGGGGGAGACCCAGTACTTC.